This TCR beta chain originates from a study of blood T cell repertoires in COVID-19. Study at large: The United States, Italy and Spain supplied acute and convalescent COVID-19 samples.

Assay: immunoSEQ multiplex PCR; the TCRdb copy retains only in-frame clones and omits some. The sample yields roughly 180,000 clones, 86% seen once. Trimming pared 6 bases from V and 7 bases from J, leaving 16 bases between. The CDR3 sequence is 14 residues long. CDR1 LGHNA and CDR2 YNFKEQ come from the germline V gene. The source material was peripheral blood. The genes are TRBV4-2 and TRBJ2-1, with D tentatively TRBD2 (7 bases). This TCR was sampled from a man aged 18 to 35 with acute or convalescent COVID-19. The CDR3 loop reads CASSIGGGKNEQFF. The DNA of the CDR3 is TGTGCCAGCAGTATAGGGGGGGGGAAGAATGAGCAGTTCTTC.